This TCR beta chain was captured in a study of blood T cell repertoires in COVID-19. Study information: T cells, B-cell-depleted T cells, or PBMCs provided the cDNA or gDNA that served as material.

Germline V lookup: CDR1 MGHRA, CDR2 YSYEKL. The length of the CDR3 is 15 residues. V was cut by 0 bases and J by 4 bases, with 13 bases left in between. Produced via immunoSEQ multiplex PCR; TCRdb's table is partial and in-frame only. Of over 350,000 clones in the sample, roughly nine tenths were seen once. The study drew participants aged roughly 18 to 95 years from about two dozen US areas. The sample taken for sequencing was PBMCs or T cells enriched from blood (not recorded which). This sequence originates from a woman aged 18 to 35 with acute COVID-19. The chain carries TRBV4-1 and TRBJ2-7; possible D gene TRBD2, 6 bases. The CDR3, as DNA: TGCGCCAGCAGCCAAGATTATGGAGGGGTTTACGAGCAGTACTTC. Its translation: CASSQDYGGVYEQYF.